This TCR beta chain comes out of a study of blood T cell repertoires in COVID-19. Some clones are missing from TCRdb's copy, which holds only in-frame ones; the method was immunoSEQ multiplex PCR. Of about 87,000 clones in the sample, around 82% were seen once. The CDR3 covers 15 residues. V was cut by 4 bases and J by 6 bases, with 14 bases left in between. Per germline, CDR1 SGHNT and CDR2 YYREEE (reference sequence). This rearrangement joins TRBV5-4 to TRBJ1-6; a possible D gene is TRBD1 (6 bases). Sequenced sample: peripheral blood. The source of this sequence is a woman in her sixties with acute or convalescent COVID-19. This CDR3 is CASSGTGSPNSPLHF. The CDR3 bases are TGTGCCAGCAGCGGAACAGGGTCCCCTAATTCACCCCTCCACTTT.